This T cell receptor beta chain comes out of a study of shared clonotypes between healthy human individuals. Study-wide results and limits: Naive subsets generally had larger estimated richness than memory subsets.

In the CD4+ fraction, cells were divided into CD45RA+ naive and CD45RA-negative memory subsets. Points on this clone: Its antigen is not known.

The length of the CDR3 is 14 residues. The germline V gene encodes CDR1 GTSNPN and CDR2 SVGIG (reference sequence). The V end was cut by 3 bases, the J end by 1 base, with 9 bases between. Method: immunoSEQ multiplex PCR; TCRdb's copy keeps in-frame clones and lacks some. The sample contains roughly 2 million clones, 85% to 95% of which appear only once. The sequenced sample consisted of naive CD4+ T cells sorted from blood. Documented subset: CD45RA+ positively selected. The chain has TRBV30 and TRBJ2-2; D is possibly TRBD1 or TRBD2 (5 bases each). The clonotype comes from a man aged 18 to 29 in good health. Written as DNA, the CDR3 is TGTGCCTGGAGGGGACCACAGAACACCGGGGAGCTGTTTTTT. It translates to CAWRGPQNTGELFF.